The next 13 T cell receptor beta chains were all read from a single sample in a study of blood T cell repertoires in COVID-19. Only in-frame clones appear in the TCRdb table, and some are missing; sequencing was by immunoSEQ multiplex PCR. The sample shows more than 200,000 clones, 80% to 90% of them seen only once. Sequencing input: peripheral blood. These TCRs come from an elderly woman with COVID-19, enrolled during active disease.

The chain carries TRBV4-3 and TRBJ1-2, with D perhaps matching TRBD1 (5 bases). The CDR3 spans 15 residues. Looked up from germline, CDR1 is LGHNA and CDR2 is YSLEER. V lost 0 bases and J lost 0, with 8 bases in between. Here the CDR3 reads CASSQDRGANYGYTF. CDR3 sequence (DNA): TGCGCCAGCAGCCAAGATCGGGGGGCTAACTATGGCTACACCTTC.

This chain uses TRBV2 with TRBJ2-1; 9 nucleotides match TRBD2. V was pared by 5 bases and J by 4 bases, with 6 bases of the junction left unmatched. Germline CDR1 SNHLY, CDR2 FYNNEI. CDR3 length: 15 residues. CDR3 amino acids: CASSTARGGYNEQFF. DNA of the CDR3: TGTGCCAGCAGTACGGCGCGGGGGGGATACAATGAGCAGTTCTTC.

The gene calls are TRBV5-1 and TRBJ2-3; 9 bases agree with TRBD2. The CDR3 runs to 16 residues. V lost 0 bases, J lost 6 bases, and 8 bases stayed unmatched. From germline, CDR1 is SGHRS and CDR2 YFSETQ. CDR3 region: CASSLAGAGGLDTQYF. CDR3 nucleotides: TGCGCCAGCAGCTTGGCCGGCGCGGGGGGGCTTGATACGCAGTATTTT. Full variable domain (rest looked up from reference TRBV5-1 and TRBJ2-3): KAGVTQTPRYLIKTRGQQVTLSCSPISGHRSVSWYQQTPGQGLQFLFEYFSETQRNKGNFPGRFSGRQFSNSRSEMNVSTLELGDSALYLCASSLAGAGGLDTQYFGPGTRLTVL.

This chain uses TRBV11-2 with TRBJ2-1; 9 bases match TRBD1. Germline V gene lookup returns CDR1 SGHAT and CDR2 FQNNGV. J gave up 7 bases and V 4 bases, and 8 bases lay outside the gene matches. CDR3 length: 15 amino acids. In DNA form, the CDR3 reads TGTGCCAGCAGCTACACAGGGGGCAATGGGAATGAGCAGTTCTTC. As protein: CASSYTGGNGNEQFF.

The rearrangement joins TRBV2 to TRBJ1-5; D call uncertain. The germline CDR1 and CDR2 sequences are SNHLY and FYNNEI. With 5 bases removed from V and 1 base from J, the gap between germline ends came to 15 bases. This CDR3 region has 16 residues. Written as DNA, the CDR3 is TGTGCCAGCAGTAAAGACCAGGCGGGGAGCAATCAGCCCCAGCATTTT. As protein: CASSKDQAGSNQPQHF.

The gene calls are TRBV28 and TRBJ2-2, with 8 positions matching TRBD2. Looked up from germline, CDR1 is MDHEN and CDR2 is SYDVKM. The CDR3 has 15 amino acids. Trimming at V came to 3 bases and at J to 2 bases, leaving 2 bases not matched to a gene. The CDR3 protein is CASSLAGGNTGELFF. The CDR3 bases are TGTGCCAGCAGTTTGGCGGGGGGCAACACCGGGGAGCTGTTTTTT.

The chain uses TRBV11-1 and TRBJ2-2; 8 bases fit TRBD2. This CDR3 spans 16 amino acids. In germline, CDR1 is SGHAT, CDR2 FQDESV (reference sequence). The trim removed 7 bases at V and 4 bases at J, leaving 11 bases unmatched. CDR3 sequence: CASTPPRGAGTGELFF. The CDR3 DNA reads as TGTGCCAGCACCCCCCCGCGGGGGGCTGGCACCGGGGAGCTGTTTTTT.

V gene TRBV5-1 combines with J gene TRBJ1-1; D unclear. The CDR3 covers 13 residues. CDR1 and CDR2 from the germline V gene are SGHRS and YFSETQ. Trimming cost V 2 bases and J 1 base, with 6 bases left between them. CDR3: CASSFGRNTEAFF. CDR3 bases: TGCGCCAGCAGCTTTGGCAGGAACACTGAAGCTTTCTTT.

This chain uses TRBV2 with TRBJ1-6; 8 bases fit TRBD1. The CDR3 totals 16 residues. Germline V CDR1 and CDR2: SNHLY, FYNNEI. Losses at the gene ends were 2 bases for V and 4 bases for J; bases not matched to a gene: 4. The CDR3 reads CASSESGTGYNSPLHF. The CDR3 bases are TGTGCCAGCAGTGAATCCGGGACAGGTTATAATTCACCCCTCCACTTT.

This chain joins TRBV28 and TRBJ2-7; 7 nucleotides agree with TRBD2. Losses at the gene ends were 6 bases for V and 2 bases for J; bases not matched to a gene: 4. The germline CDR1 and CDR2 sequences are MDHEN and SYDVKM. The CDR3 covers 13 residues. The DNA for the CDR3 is TGTGCCAGCAGGATTGGACTAGCCTACGAGCAGTACTTC. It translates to CASRIGLAYEQYF.

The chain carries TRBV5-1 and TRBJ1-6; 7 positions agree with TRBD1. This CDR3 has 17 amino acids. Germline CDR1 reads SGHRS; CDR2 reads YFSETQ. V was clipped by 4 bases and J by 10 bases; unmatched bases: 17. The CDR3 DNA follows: TGCGCCAGCAGCCCAACCCCAGGAACAGGGGCCGGGTCACCCCTCCACTTT. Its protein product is CASSPTPGTGAGSPLHF. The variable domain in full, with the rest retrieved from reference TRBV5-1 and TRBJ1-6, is KAGVTQTPRYLIKTRGQQVTLSCSPISGHRSVSWYQQTPGQGLQFLFEYFSETQRNKGNFPGRFSGRQFSNSRSEMNVSTLELGDSALYLCASSPTPGTGAGSPLHFGNGTRLTVT.

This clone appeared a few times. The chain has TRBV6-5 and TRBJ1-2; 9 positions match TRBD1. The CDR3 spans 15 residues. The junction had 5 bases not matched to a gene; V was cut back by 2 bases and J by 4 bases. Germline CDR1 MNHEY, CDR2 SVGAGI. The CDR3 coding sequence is TGTGCCAGCAGTTACCGATCGACAGGGGGCTATGGCTACACCTTC. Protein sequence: CASSYRSTGGYGYTF.

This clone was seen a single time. The CDR3 loop is CASSRGAPSGANVLTF. The CDR3 nucleotides read TGTGCCAGCAGCCGAGGTGCCCCCTCTGGGGCCAACGTCCTGACTTTC. The genes are TRBV3-1 (or the pseudogene TRBV3-2) and TRBJ2-6; D is unresolved. Trimming shortened V by 4 bases and J by 0 bases, and 10 bases separated the two germline ends. The CDR3 is made up of 16 amino acids. CDR1 and CDR2 (germline): LGHDT, YNNKEL (reference sequence).